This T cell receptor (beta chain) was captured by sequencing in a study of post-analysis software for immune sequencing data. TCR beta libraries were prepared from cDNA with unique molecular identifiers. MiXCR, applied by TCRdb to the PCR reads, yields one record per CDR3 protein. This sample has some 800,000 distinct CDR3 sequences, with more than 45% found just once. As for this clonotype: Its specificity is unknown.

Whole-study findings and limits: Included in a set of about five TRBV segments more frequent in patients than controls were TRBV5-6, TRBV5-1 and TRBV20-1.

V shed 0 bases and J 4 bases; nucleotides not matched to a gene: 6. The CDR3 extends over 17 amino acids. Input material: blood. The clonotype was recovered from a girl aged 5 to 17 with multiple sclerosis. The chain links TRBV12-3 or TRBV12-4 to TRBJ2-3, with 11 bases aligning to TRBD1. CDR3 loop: CASSLAPGQGVPDTQYF. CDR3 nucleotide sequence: TGTGCCAGCAGTTTAGCACCGGGACAGGGGGTTCCAGATACGCAGTATTTT.